The rows below give T cell receptor beta chains drawn from one sample of a study of monozygotic twins with cystic fibrosis. Here immunoSEQ multiplex PCR was the method, and the copy in TCRdb shows in-frame clones only, minus some. The table records tens of thousands of clones, roughly 97% of them present only once. What was sequenced was blood. These receptors were collected from a girl aged 10 to 17 with cystic fibrosis. Both conserved end residues are part of each CDR3. A D gene is named only where the DNA matches it firmly. Clone size is shown for a subset of rows, as once, few, many or a class of expanded clone.

>TRBJ2-5|TRBD2|TRBV2|-
TGTGCCAGCAGGGCTAAGACTAGCGGGAGTCGGGAGACCCAGTACTTC
CASRAKTSGSRETQYF
>TRBJ2-3|TRBD2|TRBV2|-
TGTGCCAGCAGTGCTAGGACTAGCGGGAGTGGGCAGTATTTT
CASSARTSGSGQYF
>TRBJ1-1|-|TRBV29-1|-
TGCAGCGTGGCCAGGGTTCGGGCTTTCTTT
CSVARVRAFF
>TRBJ2-7|-|TRBV5-1|-
TGCGCCAGCAGCTTGGACAACTCCTACGAGCAGTACTTC
CASSLDNSYEQYF
>TRBJ2-3|-|TRBV2|once
TGTGCCAGCAATTCAGGCCAAACAGATACGCAGTATTTT
CASNSGQTDTQYF
>TRBJ1-4|TRBD1|TRBV25-1|-
TGTGCCAGCAGTTCGACAGGGACTTTTGAAAAACTGTTTTTT
CASSSTGTFEKLFF
>TRBJ2-1|-|TRBV4-3|-
TGCGCCAGCAGCCAAGATACACGGGTGGGCTATGAGCAGTTCTTC
CASSQDTRVGYEQFF
>TRBJ1-2|TRBD1|TRBV30|-
TGTGCCTGGACAGGGGGCAACTATGGCTACACCTTC
CAWTGGNYGYTF
>TRBJ2-1|-|TRBV20-1|-
TGCAGTGCTGCGGGACTCGCCGAGCAGTTCTTC
CSAAGLAEQFF
>TRBJ2-3|TRBD2|TRBV7-2|-
TGTGCCAGCAGCCCAGGACTAGCGGGGGGGGATACGCAGTATTTT
CASSPGLAGGDTQYF
>TRBJ2-7|-|TRBV11-2|-
TGTGCCAGCAGCATACAGGGTTCCTACGAGCAGTACTTC
CASSIQGSYEQYF
>TRBJ1-4|-|TRBV7-9|-
TGTGCCAGCAGCTCCGGACAGCCTACAACTAATGAAAAACTGTTTTTT
CASSSGQPTTNEKLFF
>TRBJ1-5|-|TRBV12-2|-
TGTGCAAGTCTCGACGGACGATATCATCAGCCCCAGCATTTT
CASLDGRYHQPQHF
>TRBJ1-4|-|TRBV9|-
TGTGCCAGCAGCCCGCGGACGGGACAAACTAATGAAAAACTGTTTTTT
CASSPRTGQTNEKLFF
>TRBJ2-2|-|TRBV19|-
TGTGCCAGTAGAAGATCCTCCGCCACTTTGGGCCCAGGTGGGAACACCGGGGAGCTGTTTTTT
CASRRSSATLGPGGNTGELFF
>TRBJ2-5|-|TRBV7-9|-
TGTGCCAGCAGCTCCAGAGGGAAAGAGACCCAGTACTTC
CASSSRGKETQYF
>TRBJ1-2|-|TRBV6-5|-
TGTGCCAGCAGTTATGGGGGGAGCTATGGCTACACCTTC
CASSYGGSYGYTF
>TRBJ2-3|TRBD2|TRBV6-6|-
TGTGCCAGCAGTTCCCTTCTAGCGGGAGGAACAGATACGCAGTATTTT
CASSSLLAGGTDTQYF
>TRBJ2-1|TRBD2|TRBV2|-
TGTGCCAGCGAGTCAGGACGACTAGCGGGGTATGAGCAGTTCTTC
CASESGRLAGYEQFF
>TRBJ2-7|TRBD2|TRBV7-2|-
TGTGCCAGCAGCTTTAGCGCCCCGGGGGGAGGCGAGCAGTACTTC
CASSFSAPGGGEQYF
>TRBJ2-7|TRBD2|TRBV27|once
TGTGCCAGCGGGCCACTAGCGGGAGCCTCCTACGAGCAGTACTTC
CASGPLAGASYEQYF
>TRBJ1-4|-|TRBV7-9|once
TGTGCCAGCCGTGAGTCATGGGAGGAGGAAAAACTGTTTTTT
CASRESWEEEKLFF
>TRBJ2-7|-|TRBV5-1|-
TGCGCCAGCAGTTCACCGGGACACGAGCAGTACTTC
CASSSPGHEQYF
>TRBJ1-1|TRBD1|TRBV27|-
TGTGCCAGCAGTTTATACGGGACAGGGATACTGAACACTGAAGCTTTCTTT
CASSLYGTGILNTEAFF
>TRBJ2-3|TRBD2|TRBV4-1|-
TGCGCCAGCAGCACGAGGACTAGCGGGAACACAGATACGCAGTATTTT
CASSTRTSGNTDTQYF
>TRBJ1-1|-|TRBV29-1|once
TGCAGCGTTGTCCAGGGTTTCGGCACTGAAGCTTTCTTT
CSVVQGFGTEAFF
>TRBJ2-5|TRBD1|TRBV2|-
TGTGCCAGCAGCGGGACAGGGGGAGAGACCCAGTACTTC
CASSGTGGETQYF
>TRBJ1-5|TRBD1|TRBV30|-
TGTGCCTGGAGCCCCCACGACAGGGGTAGCAATCAGCCCCAGCATTTT
CAWSPHDRGSNQPQHF
>TRBJ1-5|TRBD1|TRBV19|-
TGTGCCAGTAGTATAGACCCGACAGGGGAGACAGGTCAGCCCCAGCATTTT
CASSIDPTGETGQPQHF
>TRBJ1-1|TRBD1|TRBV4-1|-
TGCGCCAGCAGCCAAGAAAAAGCCGGGACAGGGGCCCTTGTTAGGGCTTTCTTT
CASSQEKAGTGALVRAFF
>TRBJ1-2|TRBD1|TRBV10-1|-
TGCGCCAGCAGTGAGTCTGAGGGGGCGAGGTATGGCTACACCTTC
CASSESEGARYGYTF
>TRBJ2-1|-|TRBV7-2|-
TGTGCCAGCAGCTTAACAGGGCTGGACAATGAGCAGTTCTTC
CASSLTGLDNEQFF
>TRBJ1-1|-|TRBV7-2|-
TGTGCCAGCAGCTTAGCCGGGGGAGGAGGGACTGAAGCTTTCTTT
CASSLAGGGGTEAFF
>TRBJ1-2|TRBD1|TRBV5-6|-
TGTGCCAGCAGCTCTGAGACAGGGGGCAGGGGTGGCTACACCTTC
CASSSETGGRGGYTF
>TRBJ2-7|-|TRBV13|-
TGTGCCAGCAGCTTCAGGGGTTCATACGAGCAGTACTTC
CASSFRGSYEQYF
>TRBJ2-7|TRBD2|TRBV11-2|-
TGTGCCAGCAGCTTAGACCGGGGGGGAAGCGGAGGGTACGAGCAGTACTTC
CASSLDRGGSGGYEQYF
>TRBJ1-2|-|TRBV5-5|-
TGTGCCAGCAGCTTGGGGGTGGACTATGGCTACACCTTC
CASSLGVDYGYTF